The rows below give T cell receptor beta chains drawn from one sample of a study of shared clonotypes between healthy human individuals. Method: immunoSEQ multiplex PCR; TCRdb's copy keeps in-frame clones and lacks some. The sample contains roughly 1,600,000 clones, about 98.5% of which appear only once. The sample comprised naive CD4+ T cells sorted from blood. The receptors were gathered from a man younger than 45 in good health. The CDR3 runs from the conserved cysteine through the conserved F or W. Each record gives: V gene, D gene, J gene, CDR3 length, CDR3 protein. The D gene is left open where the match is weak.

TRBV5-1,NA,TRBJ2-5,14,CASSYHSIQETQYF
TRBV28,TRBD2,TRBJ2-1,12,CAIRTSGNEQFF
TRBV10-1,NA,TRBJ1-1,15,CASRVSSDKNTEAFF
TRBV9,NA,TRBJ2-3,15,CASSVAPQQEDVRYF
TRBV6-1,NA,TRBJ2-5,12,CASSRVRETQYF
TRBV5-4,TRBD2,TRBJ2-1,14,CASSRGSTYNEQFF
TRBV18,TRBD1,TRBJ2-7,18,CASSSLTGGRSRNYEQYF
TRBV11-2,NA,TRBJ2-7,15,CASSLIFRENYEQYF
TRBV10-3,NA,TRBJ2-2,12,CAMSQGSEELFF
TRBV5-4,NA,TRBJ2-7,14,CASSLDDGPYEQYF
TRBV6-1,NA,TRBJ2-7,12,CASRRGGYEQYF
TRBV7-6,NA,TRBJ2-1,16,CASSLHTPELYNEQFF
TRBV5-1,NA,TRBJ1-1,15,CASNKDRGSTTEAFF
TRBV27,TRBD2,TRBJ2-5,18,CASSPRGGLAGGQETQYF
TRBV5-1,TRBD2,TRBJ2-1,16,CASSLGTSGSNNEQFF
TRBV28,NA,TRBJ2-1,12,CASVSSYNEQFF
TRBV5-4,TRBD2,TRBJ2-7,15,CASSSKREGHYEQYF
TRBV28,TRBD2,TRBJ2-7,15,CASSLPGTIAYEQYF
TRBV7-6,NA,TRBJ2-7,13,CASSSLQDYEQYF
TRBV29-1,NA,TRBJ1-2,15,CSVEDPYRDNYGYTF
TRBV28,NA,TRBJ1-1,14,CASSSQGLWTEAFF
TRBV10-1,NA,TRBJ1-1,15,CASSGSRGGNTEAFF
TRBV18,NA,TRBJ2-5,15,CASSPGQGYQETQYF
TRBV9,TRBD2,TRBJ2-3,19,CASSVGGGSGRASTDTQYF
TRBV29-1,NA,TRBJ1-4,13,CSARRSRNEKLFF
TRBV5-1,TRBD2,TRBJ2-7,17,CASRHTQAGGPFYEQYF
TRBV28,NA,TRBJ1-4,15,CASSPNPPLNEKLFF
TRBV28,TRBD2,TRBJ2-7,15,CASSLIAGGAYEQYF
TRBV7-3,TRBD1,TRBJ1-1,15,CASSLGTGGNTEAFF
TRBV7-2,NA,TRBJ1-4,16,CASSPKLVLANEKLFF
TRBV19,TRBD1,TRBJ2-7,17,CASSITPGQEGSYEQYF
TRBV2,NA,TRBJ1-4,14,CASRTGRLHEKLFF
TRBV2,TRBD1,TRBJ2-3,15,CASRGDRAGTDTQYF
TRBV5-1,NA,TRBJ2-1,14,CASSLAGIHNEQFF
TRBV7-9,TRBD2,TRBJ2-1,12,CASSSGTSGPFF
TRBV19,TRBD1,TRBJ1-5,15,CASSEGRQGRQPQHF
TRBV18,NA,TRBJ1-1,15,CASSPPPLLATEAFF
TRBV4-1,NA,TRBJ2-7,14,CASSQPGPSYEQYF
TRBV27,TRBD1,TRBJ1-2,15,CASSLYWDRPYGYTF
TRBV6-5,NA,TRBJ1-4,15,CASSWGGRTNEKLFF
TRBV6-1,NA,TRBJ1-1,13,CASRNKENTEAFF
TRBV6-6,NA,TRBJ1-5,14,CASSYSQGSQPQHF
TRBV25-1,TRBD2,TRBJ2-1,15,CASSESLAGRGEQFF
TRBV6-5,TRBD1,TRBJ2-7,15,CASRSPGQDAYEQYF
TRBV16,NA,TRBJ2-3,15,CASSASTASTDTQYF
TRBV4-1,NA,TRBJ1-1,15,CASSQSQGPRTEAFF
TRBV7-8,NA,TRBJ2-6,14,CASTSSRGANVLTF
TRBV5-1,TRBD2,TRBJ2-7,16,CASSLPPAGGRHEQYF
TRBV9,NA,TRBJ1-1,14,CASSEDVWNTEAFF
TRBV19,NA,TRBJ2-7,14,CASSIETGNGEQYF
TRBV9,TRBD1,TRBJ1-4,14,CASSGGQGPEKLFF
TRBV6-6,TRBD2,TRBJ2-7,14,CASSLQTSVGEQYF